This T cell receptor (beta chain) was sequenced in a study of cytomegalovirus exposure and HLA in healthy donors. CDR1 and CDR2 (germline): LNHDA, SQIVND (reference sequence). The CDR3 sequence is 14 residues long. V lost 5 bases, J lost 4 bases, and 7 bases stayed unmatched. Study-level points and caveats: The authors later linked a missense DCLRE1C variant to TCR beta V- and J-gene trimming. There were some V segments, including TRBV6-2 and TRBV6-3, excluded as indistinguishable. Using a false discovery rate of 0.05, a later analysis showed that 16,951 TCR beta sequences were associated with HLA alleles. Segments of the TCR beta V type were, in most cases, productive about 87% or about 30% of the time in an earlier analysis.

Comment on this clone: Its target is unknown.

In the PCR, 60 Vbeta and 13 Jbeta primers were used. TCRdb keeps only in-frame clones here, not all; method: immunoSEQ multiplex PCR. The sample has under 150,000 clones; 70% to 80% are singletons. Sequenced: PBMCs. The chain joins TRBV19 to TRBJ1-1, with 7 bases lining up with TRBD1. The receptor was derived from a woman aged 45 to 65 in good health and CMV-seronegative. CDR3: CASSADRDGTEAFF. The CDR3 nucleotides are TGTGCCAGTAGTGCCGACAGGGACGGCACTGAAGCTTTCTTT.